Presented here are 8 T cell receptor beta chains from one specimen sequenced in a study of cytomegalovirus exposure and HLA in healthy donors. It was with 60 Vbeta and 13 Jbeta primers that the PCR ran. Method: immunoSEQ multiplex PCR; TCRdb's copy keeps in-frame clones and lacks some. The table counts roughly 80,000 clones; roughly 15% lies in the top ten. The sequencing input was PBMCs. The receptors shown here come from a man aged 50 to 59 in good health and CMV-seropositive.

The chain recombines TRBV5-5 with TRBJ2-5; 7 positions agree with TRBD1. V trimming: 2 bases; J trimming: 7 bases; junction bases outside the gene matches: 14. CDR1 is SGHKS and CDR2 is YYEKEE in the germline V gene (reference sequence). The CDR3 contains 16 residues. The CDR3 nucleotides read TGTGCCAGCAGCTTTGGAGTGGGAAGGACAGGCGGGACCCAGTACTTC. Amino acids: CASSFGVGRTGGTQYF. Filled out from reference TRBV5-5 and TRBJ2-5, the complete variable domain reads DAGVTQSPTHLIKTRGQQVTLRCSPISGHKSVSWYQQVLGQGPQFIFQYYEKEERGRGNFPDRFSARQFPNYSSELNVNALLLGDSALYLCASSFGVGRTGGTQYFGPGTRLLVL.

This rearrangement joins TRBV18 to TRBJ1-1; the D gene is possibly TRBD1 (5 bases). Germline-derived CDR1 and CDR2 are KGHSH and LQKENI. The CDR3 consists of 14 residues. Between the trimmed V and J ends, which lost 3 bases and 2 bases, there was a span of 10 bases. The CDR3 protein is CASSPAGANTEAFF. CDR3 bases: TGTGCCAGCTCACCTGCTGGGGCCAACACTGAAGCTTTCTTT.

The CDR3 DNA follows: TGTGCCAGCTCATCCGACAGGGCCGGTAATGAAAAACTGTTTTTT. Protein: CASSSDRAGNEKLFF. The rearrangement uses TRBV18 and TRBJ1-4; TRBD1 aligns across 7 bases. After removal of 5 bases from V and 4 bases from J, the junction contained 7 bases not matched to a gene. Germline loops: CDR1 KGHSH, CDR2 LQKENI. CDR3 length: 15 residues.

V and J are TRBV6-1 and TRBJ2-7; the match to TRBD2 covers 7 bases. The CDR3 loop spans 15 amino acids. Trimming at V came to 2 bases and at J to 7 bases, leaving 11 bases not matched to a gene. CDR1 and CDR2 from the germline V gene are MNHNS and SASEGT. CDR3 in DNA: TGTGCCAGCAGTGAACCCCGGGGGGACGCACGGGAGCAGTACTTC. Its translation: CASSEPRGDAREQYF.

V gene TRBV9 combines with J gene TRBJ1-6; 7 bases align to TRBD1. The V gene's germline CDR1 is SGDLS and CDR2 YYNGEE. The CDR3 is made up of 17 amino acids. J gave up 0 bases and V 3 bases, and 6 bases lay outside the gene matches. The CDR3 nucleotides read TGTGCCAGCAGCGCCAGACAGGGAAGCTCCTATAATTCACCCCTCCACTTT. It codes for CASSARQGSSYNSPLHF.

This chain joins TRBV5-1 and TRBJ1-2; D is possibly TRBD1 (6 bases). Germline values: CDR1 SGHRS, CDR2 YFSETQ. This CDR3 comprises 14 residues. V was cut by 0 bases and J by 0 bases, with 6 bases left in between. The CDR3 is CASSLGQANYGYTF. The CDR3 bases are TGCGCCAGCAGCTTGGGACAGGCTAACTATGGCTACACCTTC.

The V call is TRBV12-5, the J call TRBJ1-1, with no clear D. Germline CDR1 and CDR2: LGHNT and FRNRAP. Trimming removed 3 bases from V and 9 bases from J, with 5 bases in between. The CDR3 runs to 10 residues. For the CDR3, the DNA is TGTGCTAGTGGTTTACAGCAAGCTTTCTTT. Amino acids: CASGLQQAFF.

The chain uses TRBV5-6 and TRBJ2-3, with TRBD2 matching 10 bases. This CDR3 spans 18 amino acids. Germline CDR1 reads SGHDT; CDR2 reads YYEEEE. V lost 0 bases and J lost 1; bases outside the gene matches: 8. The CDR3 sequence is CASSLGGSGGEGTDTQYF. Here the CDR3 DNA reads TGTGCCAGCAGCTTGGGAGGCAGCGGGGGGGAAGGCACAGATACGCAGTATTTT. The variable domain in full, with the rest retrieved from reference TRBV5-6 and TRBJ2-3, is DAGVTQSPTHLIKTRGQQVTLRCSPKSGHDTVSWYQQALGQGPQFIFQYYEEEERQRGNFPDRFSGHQFPNYSSELNVNALLLGDSALYLCASSLGGSGGEGTDTQYFGPGTRLTVL.